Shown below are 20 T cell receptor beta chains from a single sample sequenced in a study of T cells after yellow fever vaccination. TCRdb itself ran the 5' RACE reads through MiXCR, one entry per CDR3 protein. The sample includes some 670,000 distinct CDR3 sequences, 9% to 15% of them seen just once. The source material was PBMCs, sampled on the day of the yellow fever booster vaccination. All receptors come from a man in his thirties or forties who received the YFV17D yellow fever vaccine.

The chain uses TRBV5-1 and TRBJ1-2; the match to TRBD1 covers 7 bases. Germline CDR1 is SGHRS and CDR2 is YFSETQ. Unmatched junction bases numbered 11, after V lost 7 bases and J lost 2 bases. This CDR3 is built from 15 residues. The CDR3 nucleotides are TGCGCCAGCCTCCCCCTCCCACAGGGGAACTATGGCTACACCTTC. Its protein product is CASLPLPQGNYGYTF.

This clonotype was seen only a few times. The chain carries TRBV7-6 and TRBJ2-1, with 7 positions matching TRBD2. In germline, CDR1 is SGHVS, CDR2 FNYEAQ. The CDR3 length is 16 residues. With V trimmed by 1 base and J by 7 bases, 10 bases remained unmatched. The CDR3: CASSLDRGGTPNEQFF. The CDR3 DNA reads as TGTGCCAGCAGCTTAGATCGCGGGGGTACACCAAATGAGCAGTTCTTC.

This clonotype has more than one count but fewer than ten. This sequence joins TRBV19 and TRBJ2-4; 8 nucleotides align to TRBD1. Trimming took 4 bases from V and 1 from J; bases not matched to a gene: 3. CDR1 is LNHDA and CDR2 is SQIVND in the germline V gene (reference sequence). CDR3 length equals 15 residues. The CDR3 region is CASSTRQGAKNIQYF. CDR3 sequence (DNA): TGTGCCAGTAGTACCCGACAGGGGGCCAAAAACATTCAGTACTTC.

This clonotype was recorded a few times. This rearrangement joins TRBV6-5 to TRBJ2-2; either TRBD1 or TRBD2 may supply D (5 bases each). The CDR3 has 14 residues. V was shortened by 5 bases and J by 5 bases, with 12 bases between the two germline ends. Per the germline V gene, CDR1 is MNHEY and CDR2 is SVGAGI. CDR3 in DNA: TGTGCCAGCAGTCGGGACCTTGGGACCGGGGAGCTGTTTTTT. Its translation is CASSRDLGTGELFF.

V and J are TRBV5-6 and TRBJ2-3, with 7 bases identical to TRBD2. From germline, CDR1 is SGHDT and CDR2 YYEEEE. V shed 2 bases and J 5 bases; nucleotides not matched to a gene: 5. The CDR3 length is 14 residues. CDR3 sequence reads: CASSFLQRGDTQYF. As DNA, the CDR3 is TGTGCCAGCAGCTTTTTGCAGCGGGGAGATACGCAGTATTTT.

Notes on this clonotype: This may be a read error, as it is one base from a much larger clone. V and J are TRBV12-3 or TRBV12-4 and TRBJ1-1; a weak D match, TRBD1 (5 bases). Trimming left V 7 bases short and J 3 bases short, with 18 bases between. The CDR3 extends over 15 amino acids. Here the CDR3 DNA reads TGTGCCAGCACCCCGGGGCGGTACGGGGACACTGAAGCTTTCTTT. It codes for CASTPGRYGDTEAFF.

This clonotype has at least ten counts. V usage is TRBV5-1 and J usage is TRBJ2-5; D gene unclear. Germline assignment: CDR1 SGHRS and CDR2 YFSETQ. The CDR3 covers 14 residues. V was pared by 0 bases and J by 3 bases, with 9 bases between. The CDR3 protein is CASSLGQREETQYF. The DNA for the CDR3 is TGCGCCAGCAGCTTGGGGCAACGGGAAGAGACCCAGTACTTC. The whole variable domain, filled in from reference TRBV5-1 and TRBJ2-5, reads KAGVTQTPRYLIKTRGQQVTLSCSPISGHRSVSWYQQTPGQGLQFLFEYFSETQRNKGNFPGRFSGRQFSNSRSEMNVSTLELGDSALYLCASSLGQREETQYFGPGTRLLVL.

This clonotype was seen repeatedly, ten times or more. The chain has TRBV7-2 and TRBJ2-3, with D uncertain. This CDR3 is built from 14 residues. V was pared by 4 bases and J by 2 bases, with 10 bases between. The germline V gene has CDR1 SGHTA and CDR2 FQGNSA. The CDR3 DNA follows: TGTGCCAGCAGCTCCGAGGTCTACACAGATACGCAGTATTTT. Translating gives CASSSEVYTDTQYF.

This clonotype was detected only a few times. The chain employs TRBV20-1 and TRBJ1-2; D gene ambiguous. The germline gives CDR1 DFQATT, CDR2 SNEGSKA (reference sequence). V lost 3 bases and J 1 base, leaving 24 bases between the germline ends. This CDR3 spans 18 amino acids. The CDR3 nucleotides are TGCAGTGCTAGTATCAGAAGGCAGATGGATTTATTTAACTATGGCTACACCTTC. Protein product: CSASIRRQMDLFNYGYTF.

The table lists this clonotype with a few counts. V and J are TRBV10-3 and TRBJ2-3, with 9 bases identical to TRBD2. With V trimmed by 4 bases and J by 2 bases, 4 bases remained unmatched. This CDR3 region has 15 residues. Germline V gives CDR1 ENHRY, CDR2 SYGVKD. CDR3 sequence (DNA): TGTGCCATCAGTGTACCTAGCGGGACCACAGATACGCAGTATTTT. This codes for CAISVPSGTTDTQYF.

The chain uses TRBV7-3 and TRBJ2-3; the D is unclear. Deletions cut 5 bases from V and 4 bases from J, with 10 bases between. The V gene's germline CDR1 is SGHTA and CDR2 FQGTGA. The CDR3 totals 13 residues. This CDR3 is CASSTLGPDTQYF. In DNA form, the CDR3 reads TGTGCCAGCAGCACCCTCGGCCCAGATACGCAGTATTTT.

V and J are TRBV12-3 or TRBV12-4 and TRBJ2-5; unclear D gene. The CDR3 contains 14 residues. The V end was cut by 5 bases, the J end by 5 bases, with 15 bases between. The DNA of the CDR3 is TGTGCCAGCAGTATGAGACGGGCCGGGGAGACCCAGTACTTC. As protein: CASSMRRAGETQYF.

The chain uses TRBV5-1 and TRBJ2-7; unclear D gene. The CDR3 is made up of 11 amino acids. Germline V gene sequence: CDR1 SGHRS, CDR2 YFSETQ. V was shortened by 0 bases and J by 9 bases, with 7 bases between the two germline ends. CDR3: CASSLGDGQYF. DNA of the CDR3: TGCGCCAGCAGCTTGGGTGATGGGCAGTACTTC.

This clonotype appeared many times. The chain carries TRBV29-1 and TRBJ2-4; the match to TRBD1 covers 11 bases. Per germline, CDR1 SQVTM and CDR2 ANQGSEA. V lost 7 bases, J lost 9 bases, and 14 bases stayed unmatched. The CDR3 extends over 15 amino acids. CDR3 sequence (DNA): TGCAGCGCCGACCGGACAGGGGGCGGTTACGGCATTCAGTACTTC. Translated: CSADRTGGGYGIQYF.

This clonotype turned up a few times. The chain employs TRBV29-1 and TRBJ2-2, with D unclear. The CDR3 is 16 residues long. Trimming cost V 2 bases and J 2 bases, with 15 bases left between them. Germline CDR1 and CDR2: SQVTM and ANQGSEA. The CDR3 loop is CSVESELSGNTGELFF. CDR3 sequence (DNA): TGCAGCGTTGAATCGGAGTTGTCAGGAAACACCGGGGAGCTGTTTTTT.

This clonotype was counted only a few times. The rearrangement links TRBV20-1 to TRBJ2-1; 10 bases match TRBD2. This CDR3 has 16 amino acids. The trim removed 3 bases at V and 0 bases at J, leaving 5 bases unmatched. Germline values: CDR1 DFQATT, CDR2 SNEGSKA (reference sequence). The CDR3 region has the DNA TGCAGTGCTAGTCCCACTAGCGGGACCTCCTACAATGAGCAGTTCTTC. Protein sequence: CSASPTSGTSYNEQFF.

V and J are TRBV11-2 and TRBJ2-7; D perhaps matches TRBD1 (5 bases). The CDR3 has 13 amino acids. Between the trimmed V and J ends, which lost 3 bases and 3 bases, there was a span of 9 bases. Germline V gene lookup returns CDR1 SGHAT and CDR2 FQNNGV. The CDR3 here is CASSFKQGYEQYF. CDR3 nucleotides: TGTGCCAGCAGCTTCAAGCAGGGCTACGAGCAGTACTTC.

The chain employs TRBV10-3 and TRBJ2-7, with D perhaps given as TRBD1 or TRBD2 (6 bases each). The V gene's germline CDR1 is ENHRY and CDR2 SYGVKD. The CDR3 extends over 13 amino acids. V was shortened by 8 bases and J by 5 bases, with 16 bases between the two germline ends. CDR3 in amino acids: CAIGRGRSDEQYF. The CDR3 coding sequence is TGTGCCATCGGCCGGGGGCGATCTGACGAGCAGTACTTC.

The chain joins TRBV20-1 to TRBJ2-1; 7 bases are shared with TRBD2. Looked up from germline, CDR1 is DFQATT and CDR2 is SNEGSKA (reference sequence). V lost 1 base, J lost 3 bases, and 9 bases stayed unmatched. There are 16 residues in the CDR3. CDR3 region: CSARVLAGVGYNEQFF. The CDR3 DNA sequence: TGCAGTGCTAGAGTCCTGGCGGGAGTTGGCTACAATGAGCAGTTCTTC.

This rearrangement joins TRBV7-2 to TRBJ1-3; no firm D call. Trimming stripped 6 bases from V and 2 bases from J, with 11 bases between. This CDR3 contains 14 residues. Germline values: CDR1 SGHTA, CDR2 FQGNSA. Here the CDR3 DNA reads TGTGCCAGCAGTCTCGACAATCCTGGAAACACCATATATTTT. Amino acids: CASSLDNPGNTIYF.